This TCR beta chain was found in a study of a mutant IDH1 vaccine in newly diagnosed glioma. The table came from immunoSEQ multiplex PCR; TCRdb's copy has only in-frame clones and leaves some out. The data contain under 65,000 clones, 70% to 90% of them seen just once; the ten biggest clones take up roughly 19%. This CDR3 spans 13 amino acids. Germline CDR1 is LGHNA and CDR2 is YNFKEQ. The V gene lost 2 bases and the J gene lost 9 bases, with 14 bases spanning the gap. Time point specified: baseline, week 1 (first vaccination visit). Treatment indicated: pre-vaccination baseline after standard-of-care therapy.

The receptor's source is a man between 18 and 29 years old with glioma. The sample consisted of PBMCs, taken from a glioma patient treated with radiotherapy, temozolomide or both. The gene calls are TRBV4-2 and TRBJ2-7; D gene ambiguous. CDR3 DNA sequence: TGTGCCAGCAGCCAAATCCGGCTTATGGTGCAGTACTTC. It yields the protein CASSQIRLMVQYF.